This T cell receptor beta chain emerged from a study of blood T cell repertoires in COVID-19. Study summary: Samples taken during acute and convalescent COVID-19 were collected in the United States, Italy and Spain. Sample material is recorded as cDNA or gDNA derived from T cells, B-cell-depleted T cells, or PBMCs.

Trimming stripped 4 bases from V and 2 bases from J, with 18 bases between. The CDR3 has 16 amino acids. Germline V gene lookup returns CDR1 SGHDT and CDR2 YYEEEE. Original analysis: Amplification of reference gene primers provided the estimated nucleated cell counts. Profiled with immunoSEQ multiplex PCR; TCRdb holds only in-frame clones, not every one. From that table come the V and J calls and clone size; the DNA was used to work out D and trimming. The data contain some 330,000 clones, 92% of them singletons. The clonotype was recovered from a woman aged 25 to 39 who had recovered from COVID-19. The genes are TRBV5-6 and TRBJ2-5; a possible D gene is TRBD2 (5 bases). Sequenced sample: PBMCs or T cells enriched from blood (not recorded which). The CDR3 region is CASSGGLYVRQETQYF. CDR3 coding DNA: TGTGCCAGCAGCGGAGGACTGTACGTACGTCAAGAGACCCAGTACTTC.